Sequencing of this TCR beta chain was carried out in a study of cytomegalovirus exposure and HLA in healthy donors. The PCR contained 60 Vbeta and 13 Jbeta primers. Sequenced by immunoSEQ multiplex PCR; TCRdb stores in-frame clones only, minus some. The repertoire holds 100,000 to 150,000 clones, with 80% as singletons. This CDR3 contains 14 residues. Trimming shortened V by 0 bases and J by 6 bases, and 11 bases separated the two germline ends. Germline CDR1 and CDR2: MGHRA and YSYEKL. Study results and limitations: It was reported that TCR beta sequences correctly inferred the HLA-A and HLA-B alleles for most subjects.

As regards this clone: Its antigen is still unknown.

The origin of this receptor is a man aged 25-45 years in good health and CMV-seropositive. This chain uses TRBV4-1 with TRBJ1-1; tentative D call: TRBD1 (6 bases). Sample: PBMCs. The DNA for the CDR3 is TGCGCCAGCAGCCAAGATAGGCAGGGGCCTGAAGCTTTCTTT. This gives the protein CASSQDRQGPEAFF.